The 26 T cell receptor beta chains below all came from one sample that was sequenced in a study of cytomegalovirus exposure and HLA in healthy donors. PCR used 60 Vbeta primers and 13 Jbeta primers. Measured with immunoSEQ multiplex PCR; TCRdb has only the in-frame clones, and not every one. In total, the table holds around 210,000 clones. The specimen was PBMCs. All receptors derive from a woman aged 30 to 39 in good health and CMV-seropositive.

The chain couples TRBV10-3 to TRBJ1-4; D unresolved. The V end was cut by 6 bases, the J end by 5 bases, with 16 bases between. Germline CDR1 ENHRY, CDR2 SYGVKD. This CDR3 has 15 amino acids. This CDR3 is CAISVRGVRNEKLFF. The CDR3 DNA reads as TGTGCCATCAGCGTCCGGGGAGTTAGGAATGAAAAACTGTTTTTT.

V and J are TRBV19 and TRBJ1-1; D is unresolved. CDR1 is LNHDA, CDR2 SQIVND, per germline (reference sequence). The V end was cut by 7 bases, the J end by 0 bases, with 9 bases between. The CDR3 runs to 13 residues. The CDR3 nucleotides read TGTGCCAGTACCTCGACACTGAACACTGAAGCTTTCTTT. This encodes CASTSTLNTEAFF.

This sequence joins TRBV29-1 and TRBJ2-7; TRBD1 matches 9 bases. Germline trimming cut 7 bases from V and 1 base from J; bases unmatched to any gene: 8. The germline CDR1 and CDR2 sequences are SQVTM and ANQGSEA. The CDR3 contains 14 residues. The chain's CDR3 is CSAADRGNSYEQYF. CDR3 in DNA: TGCAGCGCCGCAGACAGGGGGAATTCCTACGAGCAGTACTTC.

The V gene is TRBV19, the J gene TRBJ2-1, with D maybe TRBD2 (7 bases). Per germline, CDR1 LNHDA and CDR2 SQIVND (reference sequence). V lost 6 bases to trimming and J lost 7 bases, with 22 bases between them. The CDR3 is 16 residues long. CDR3 sequence: CASRGGLARGGNEQFF. In DNA, the CDR3 is TGTGCCAGTAGGGGGGGGCTAGCGCGAGGTGGGAATGAGCAGTTCTTC.

The rearrangement links TRBV6-5 to TRBJ1-2, with D maybe TRBD1 (5 bases). The germline V and J ends were trimmed by 6 bases and 4 bases, with 15 bases remaining between them. This CDR3 comprises 14 residues. Germline V lookup: CDR1 MNHEY, CDR2 SVGAGI. The CDR3 sequence: CASRGRVNGYGYTF. The DNA for the CDR3 is TGTGCCAGCAGGGGCAGGGTGAACGGCTATGGCTACACCTTC.

This chain connects TRBV7-9 to TRBJ2-2, with D possibly being TRBD2 (5 bases). The V end lost 5 bases, the J end lost 1 base, and 14 bases lay between the germline ends. The CDR3 totals 16 residues. CDR1 and CDR2 from the germline V gene are SEHNR and FQNEAQ (reference sequence). In nucleotides, the CDR3 is TGTGCCAGCAGCCCGGGGATTGGGAAGAACACCGGGGAGCTGTTTTTT. This codes for CASSPGIGKNTGELFF.

The CDR3 nucleotides read TGTGCCACCAAATCTCCGGGACAACGGGCTGTCACCTTC. The encoded protein is CATKSPGQRAVTF. The chain carries TRBV6-5 and TRBJ1-2, with TRBD1 as a possible D gene (6 bases). The V and J ends lost 10 bases and 13 bases respectively, with 25 bases between them. CDR1 and CDR2 (germline): MNHEY, SVGAGI. The CDR3 has 13 amino acids.

About this clone itself: Germline and junction disagree at one end, which may indicate a read error. Additional DNA sequences in this sample encode the identical CDR3. This chain connects TRBV10-2 to TRBJ2-2; 7 bases line up with TRBD1. The CDR3 is 14 residues long. The germline gives CDR1 WSHSY, CDR2 SAAADI. The CDR3 loop reads CASRKQGNTGELFF. The CDR3 DNA reads as TGCGCCAGCAGGAAACAGGGGAACACCGGGGAGCTGTTCTTT.

The CDR3 is CSVVEQINTEAFF. In DNA form, the CDR3 reads TGCAGCGTTGTAGAGCAGATTAACACTGAAGCTTTCTTT. V usage is TRBV29-1 and J usage is TRBJ1-1, with D unclear. CDR1 and CDR2 (germline): SQVTM, ANQGSEA. V was trimmed by 4 bases and J by 2 bases, leaving 11 bases between them. The CDR3 is made up of 13 amino acids.

CDR3: CASSLMTSGYEQYF. CDR3 coding DNA: TGTGCCAGCAGCTTAATGACTAGCGGTTATGAGCAGTACTTC. The gene calls are TRBV7-2 and TRBJ2-7, with 9 nucleotides matching TRBD2. The CDR3 is made up of 14 amino acids. The germline V gene encodes CDR1 SGHTA and CDR2 FQGNSA. After removal of 2 bases from V and 7 bases from J, the junction contained 6 bases not matched to a gene.

The chain employs TRBV11-2 and TRBJ1-1; D may be TRBD1 (5 bases). This CDR3 has 15 amino acids. V gave up 0 bases and J gave up 3 bases, with 11 bases separating them. Looked up from germline, CDR1 is SGHAT and CDR2 is FQNNGV. The CDR3 reads CASSLEAGRYTEAFF. The CDR3 DNA follows: TGTGCCAGCAGCTTAGAAGCAGGGCGATACACTGAAGCTTTCTTT. The full variable domain, in which reference TRBV11-2 and TRBJ1-1 provide the parts outside the CDR3, is EAGVAQSPRYKIIEKRQSVAFWCNPISGHATLYWYQQILGQGPKLLIQFQNNGVVDDSQLPKDRFSAERLKGVDSTLKIQPAKLEDSAVYLCASSLEAGRYTEAFFGQGTRLTVV.

The chain links TRBV7-8 to TRBJ2-7; perhaps TRBD2 as D (6 bases). Trimming stripped 1 base from V and 2 bases from J, with 12 bases between. CDR1 is SGHVS and CDR2 is FQNEAQ in the germline V gene. The CDR3 sequence is 15 residues long. CDR3 sequence (DNA): TGTGCCAGCAGCTTAGGGCGGGACCGTCCCTACGAGCAGTACTTC. This codes for CASSLGRDRPYEQYF.

The chain combines TRBV30 with TRBJ1-4; weak D call: TRBD1 (5 bases). Between the trimmed V and J ends, which lost 0 bases and 5 bases, there was a span of 10 bases. Germline V gene lookup returns CDR1 GTSNPN and CDR2 SVGIG (reference sequence). This CDR3 region has 14 residues. This CDR3 reads CAWSVGGANEKLFF. The CDR3 DNA sequence: TGTGCCTGGAGTGTCGGAGGGGCGAATGAAAAACTGTTTTTT. The complete variable domain, with remaining parts taken from reference TRBV30 and TRBJ1-4, reads SQTIHQWPATLVQPVGSPLSLECTVEGTSNPNLYWYRQAAGRGLQLLFYSVGIGQISSEVPQNLSASRPQDRQFILSSKKLLLSDSGFYLCAWSVGGANEKLFFGSGTQLSVL.

This chain uses TRBV28 with TRBJ2-7; TRBD2 agrees at 12 bases. The CDR3 is made up of 15 amino acids. J gave up 3 bases and V 6 bases, and 6 bases lay outside the gene matches. The V gene's germline CDR1 is MDHEN and CDR2 SYDVKM. CDR3 DNA: TGTGCCAGCAGCCGGGGACTAGCGGGCAACTACGAGCAGTACTTC. It translates to CASSRGLAGNYEQYF. Filled out from reference TRBV28 and TRBJ2-7, the complete variable domain reads DVKVTQSSRYLVKRTGEKVFLECVQDMDHENMFWYRQDPGLGLRLIYFSYDVKMKEKGDIPEGYSVSREKKERFSLILESASTNQTSMYLCASSRGLAGNYEQYFGPGTRLTVT.

The chain has TRBV7-2 and TRBJ2-7; 11 nucleotides align to TRBD2. J gave up 7 bases and V 6 bases, and 8 bases lay outside the gene matches. There are 14 residues in the CDR3. Germline V gene lookup returns CDR1 SGHTA and CDR2 FQGNSA. The chain's CDR3 is CASSLLAGEVEQYF. The CDR3 nucleotides are TGTGCCAGCAGTTTACTAGCGGGAGAAGTGGAGCAGTACTTC.

The chain joins TRBV27 to TRBJ2-7, with D tentatively TRBD1 (5 bases). The CDR3 has 17 amino acids. CDR1 and CDR2 from the germline V gene are MNHEY and SMNVEV (reference sequence). Trimming removed 4 bases from V and 1 base from J, with 20 bases in between. The CDR3: CASSSWEGEIGSYEQYF. CDR3 sequence (DNA): TGTGCCAGCAGTTCGTGGGAAGGGGAAATCGGTTCCTACGAGCAGTACTTC.

The rearrangement links TRBV18 to TRBJ1-1; 7 positions match TRBD1. The CDR3 consists of 14 residues. The germline gives CDR1 KGHSH, CDR2 LQKENI. With 3 bases clipped from V and 4 bases from J, the junction kept 5 bases outside the gene matches. CDR3 bases: TGTGCCAGCTCACCGAACAGGGACAGCACTGAAGCTTTCTTT. Translated, it gives CASSPNRDSTEAFF.

The chain carries TRBV7-2 and TRBJ2-7; tentatively, D is TRBD2 (6 bases). Trimming pared 3 bases from V and 6 bases from J, leaving 12 bases between. The germline V gene has CDR1 SGHTA and CDR2 FQGNSA. The CDR3 totals 13 residues. CDR3 bases: TGTGCCAGCAGCTTTGGGGGAGCGGGCGAGCAGTACTTC. It codes for CASSFGGAGEQYF.

This sequence joins TRBV2 and TRBJ2-2, with D perhaps TRBD2 (6 bases). This CDR3 contains 14 residues. Germline V gene sequence: CDR1 SNHLY, CDR2 FYNNEI. V gave up 2 bases and J gave up 4 bases, with 8 bases separating them. CDR3 sequence (DNA): TGTGCCAGCAGTGAACGGGGGACCACCGGGGAGCTGTTTTTT. It is translated as CASSERGTTGELFF.

This sequence joins TRBV19 and TRBJ1-2; D is ambiguous. Trimming cost V 5 bases and J 2 bases, with 12 bases left between them. The CDR3 is made up of 14 amino acids. Germline lookup yields CDR1 LNHDA and CDR2 SQIVND (reference sequence). The CDR3 bases are TGTGCCAGTAGTCCCAGTGCCTTCAACTATGGCTACACCTTC. Translating it yields CASSPSAFNYGYTF.

The gene calls are TRBV7-9 and TRBJ2-7; 7 bases are a match to TRBD1. This CDR3 spans 16 amino acids. Per the germline V gene, CDR1 is SEHNR and CDR2 is FQNEAQ (reference sequence). V dropped 6 bases and J dropped 0; count of bases not matched to a gene: 11. In nucleotides, the CDR3 is TGTGCCAGCAGATCCACCGGGACAGATTTCTCCTACGAGCAGTACTTC. Translating it yields CASRSTGTDFSYEQYF.

The chain uses TRBV7-2 and TRBJ1-2, with TRBD1 identical over 9 bases. The germline V gene has CDR1 SGHTA and CDR2 FQGNSA. V lost 0 bases and J lost 5; bases outside the gene matches: 4. The CDR3 extends over 15 amino acids. The CDR3 DNA is TGTGCCAGCAGCTTAGCGGTGGGACAGGGTTATGGCTACACCTTC. Translated, it gives CASSLAVGQGYGYTF.

Written as DNA, the CDR3 is TGTGCCAGCAGTGTCCAGACAGGGAACACTGAAGCTTTCTTT. Protein: CASSVQTGNTEAFF. V is TRBV6-4 and J is TRBJ1-1; TRBD1 is a possible D gene (6 bases). This CDR3 contains 14 residues. Trimming stripped 4 bases from V and 1 base from J, with 10 bases between. CDR1 and CDR2 from the germline V gene are MRHNA and SNTAGT.

Here the CDR3 DNA reads TGTGCCAGCAGTAGATCGCCAGGGAACACCGGGGAGCTGTTTTTT. It yields the protein CASSRSPGNTGELFF. This chain links TRBV2 with TRBJ2-2, with no clear D. The CDR3 spans 15 residues. The germline CDR1 and CDR2 sequences are SNHLY and FYNNEI. Trimming shortened V by 5 bases and J by 1 base, and 11 bases separated the two germline ends.

Concerning this clone: Different DNA sequences within this sample yield the same CDR3. The chain joins TRBV29-1 to TRBJ2-7; TRBD1 matches at 9 bases. V lost 6 bases to trimming and J lost 1 base; unmatched junction nucleotides: 4. Germline-derived CDR1 and CDR2 are SQVTM and ANQGSEA. CDR3 length: 13 residues. This chain's CDR3 is CSVPGQGSYEQYF. In DNA, the CDR3 is TGCAGCGTGCCGGGACAGGGATCCTACGAGCAGTACTTC.

The V call is TRBV27, the J call TRBJ1-3; 8 bases line up with TRBD1. This CDR3 region has 16 residues. The V segment lost 5 bases and the J segment 2 bases; nucleotides outside the gene matches: 8. Germline CDR1 MNHEY, CDR2 SMNVEV (reference sequence). CDR3: CASSPRQGITGNTIYF. Here the CDR3 DNA reads TGTGCCAGCAGTCCCCGACAGGGGATAACTGGAAACACCATATATTTT.